Listed below are T cell receptor beta chains from one sample, sequenced in a study of OX40 agonist ivuxolimab in advanced cancers. Some clones are missing from TCRdb's copy, which holds only in-frame ones; the method was immunoSEQ multiplex PCR. The sample includes about 79,000 clones, about 90% seen only once; the top ten take approximately 0.5%. The sequencing here drew on CD4+ or CD8+ T cells sorted from blood, taken in a trial of the OX40 agonist ivuxolimab. These receptors all come from an adult with an advanced solid tumor such as melanoma, head and neck, liver or kidney cancer. Both conserved end residues are part of each CDR3. D genes are given only for firm matches. Only part of the rows carry a size: once, few, many, or a class if the clone is expanded.

>NA|TRBV5-1|TRBJ1-6|NA
CASSLDPNNSPLHF
TGCGCCAGCAGCTTGGACCCGAATAATTCACCCCTCCACTTT
>TRBD1|TRBV5-6|TRBJ2-1|NA
CASSFGTGAKYNEQFF
TGTGCCAGCAGCTTCGGGACAGGGGCCAAGTACAATGAGCAGTTCTTC
>TRBD2|TRBV10-3|TRBJ2-3|NA
CAIRGTPGLAGEADTQYF
TGTGCCATCAGGGGCACCCCGGGACTAGCGGGAGAGGCAGATACGCAGTATTTT
>NA|TRBV5-4|TRBJ1-1|NA
CASSLAPPGSTMNTEAFF
TGTGCCAGCAGCTTGGCCCCCCCCGGGTCAACAATGAACACTGAAGCTTTCTTT
>NA|TRBV30|TRBJ2-7|NA
CAWSDAGQRPRNF
TGTGCCTGGAGTGACGCCGGGCAGCGGCCCAGGAACTTC
>NA|TRBV28|TRBJ2-1|NA
CASRGTVYNEQFF
TGTGCCAGCAGGGGGACTGTCTACAATGAGCAGTTCTTC
>NA|TRBV28|TRBJ1-3|NA
CASSLGLKTDPSSGNTIYF
TGTGCCAGCAGTTTGGGACTCAAGACGGATCCTAGCTCTGGAAACACCATATATTTT
>NA|TRBV12-5|TRBJ1-5|NA
CASGLYREQPQHF
TGTGCTAGTGGTTTGTACAGGGAGCAGCCCCAGCATTTT
>TRBD2|TRBV11-3|TRBJ2-1|NA
CASSPTPSGRGNNEQFF
TGTGCCAGCAGCCCCACCCCTAGCGGGAGAGGGAACAATGAGCAGTTCTTC
>TRBD1|TRBV5-1|TRBJ1-5|NA
CASSRTGDQPQHF
TGCGCCAGCAGCCGGACAGGGGATCAGCCCCAGCATTTT
>TRBD2|TRBV5-1|TRBJ2-4|NA
CAGSPIQREGSLAKNIQYF
TGCGCCGGCTCCCCCATCCAGCGGGAGGGGTCCTTAGCCAAAAACATTCAGTACTTC
>NA|TRBV15|TRBJ2-6|NA
CATSPTARDFRSGANVLTF
TGTGCCACCAGCCCTACCGCACGGGACTTCCGTTCTGGGGCCAACGTCCTGACTTTC
>TRBD2|TRBV11-2|TRBJ2-2|NA
CASSPSGRDTGELFF
TGTGCCAGCAGCCCTAGCGGGAGGGACACCGGGGAGCTGTTTTTT
>TRBD2|TRBV30|TRBJ2-1|NA
CAWTASGPYNEQFF
TGTGCCTGGACCGCTAGCGGTCCCTACAATGAGCAGTTCTTC
>NA|TRBV21-1|TRBJ1-2|NA
CASRPTGAGTNPKLLQAFQYGYTF
TGTGCCAGCAGGCCCACGGGGGCAGGGACGAATCCCAAACTCCTCCAAGCCTTTCAATATGGCTACACCTTC
>NA|TRBV30|TRBJ2-5|NA
CAWSVFWSTLRVERKETQYF
TGTGCCTGGAGTGTATTCTGGTCTACCCTTCGAGTCGAGCGGAAAGAGACCCAGTACTTC
>NA|TRBV29-1|TRBJ1-1|NA
CSVEEAAGVGEAFF
TGCAGCGTTGAAGAGGCCGCCGGCGTCGGTGAAGCTTTCTTT
>TRBD1|TRBV7-9|TRBJ2-7|NA
CASSTDRGAGGQYF
TGTGCCAGCAGCACTGACAGGGGGGCCGGGGGGCAGTACTTC
>NA|TRBV5-4|TRBJ1-2|few
CASSLQAYGYTF
TGTGCCAGCAGCTTACAGGCCTATGGCTACACCTTC
>TRBD2|TRBV28|TRBJ2-7|NA
CASSFFLAGSLAYEQYF
TGTGCCAGCAGTTTCTTCCTAGCGGGAAGCCTCGCCTACGAGCAGTACTTC
>TRBD2|TRBV7-2|TRBJ2-7|NA
CASSRRGAGGEQYF
TGTGCCAGCAGCCGCAGAGGGGCGGGAGGCGAGCAGTACTTC
>NA|TRBV30|TRBJ1-5|NA
CAWSVPSGSNQPQHF
TGTGCCTGGAGTGTACCCTCGGGAAGCAATCAGCCCCAGCATTTT
>TRBD1|TRBV25-1|TRBJ1-4|NA
CASSELQGVGEKLFF
TGTGCCAGCAGTGAACTCCAGGGGGTTGGTGAAAAACTGTTTTTT
>NA|TRBV9|TRBJ1-2|NA
CASRTGGDHYGYTF
TGTGCCAGCAGGACGGGGGGAGACCACTATGGCTACACCTTC
>NA|TRBV30|TRBJ2-7|NA
CAWSAGGGEQYF
TGTGCCTGGTCGGCTGGGGGAGGCGAGCAGTACTTC
>NA|TRBV29-1|TRBJ1-4|NA
CSVMDRNEKLFF
TGCAGCGTAATGGACAGAAATGAAAAACTGTTTTTT
>NA|TRBV11-3|TRBJ2-2|NA
CASSLAQTWNTGELFF
TGTGCCAGCAGCTTGGCTCAAACCTGGAACACCGGGGAGCTGTTTTTT
>NA|TRBV5-4|TRBJ2-3|NA
CASSLSLDTQYF
TGTGCCAGCAGCTTAAGTTTGGATACGCAGTATTTT
>NA|TRBV4-3|TRBJ2-5|NA
CASSQKAAETQYF
TGCGCCAGCAGCCAAAAGGCGGCGGAGACCCAGTACTTC
>NA|TRBV15|TRBJ2-7|once
CATSSPRTMGEQYF
TGTGCCACCAGCAGTCCCCGGACCATGGGAGAGCAGTACTTC
>NA|TRBV4-3|TRBJ1-1|once
CASSQERGGWSGGAFF
TGCGCCAGCAGCCAAGAACGTGGGGGGTGGAGTGGAGGAGCTTTCTTT
>NA|TRBV6-5|TRBJ1-2|NA
CASSRASGSLYGYTF
TGTGCCAGCAGCAGGGCCTCGGGTTCCCTCTATGGCTACACCTTC
>TRBD1|TRBV28|TRBJ1-1|few
CASSRRQGGNTEAFF
TGTGCCAGCAGTCGTAGACAGGGGGGAAACACTGAAGCTTTCTTT
>NA|TRBV7-9|TRBJ2-7|NA
CASSLRTGREQYF
TGTGCCAGCAGCTTACGGACCGGGCGGGAGCAGTACTTC
>NA|TRBV10-3|TRBJ2-3|NA
CAISPRNTDTQYF
TGTGCCATCAGTCCGCGGAACACAGATACGCAGTATTTT
>NA|TRBV19|TRBJ1-4|NA
CASRSGGGSEKLFF
TGTGCCAGTAGGTCCGGGGGAGGTAGTGAAAAACTGTTTTTT
>TRBD1|TRBV7-2|TRBJ2-1|NA
CASSSRTGGESEQFF
TGTGCCAGCAGCTCAAGGACAGGGGGGGAGAGTGAGCAGTTCTTC
>NA|TRBV19|TRBJ2-1|NA
CASSMAGSYNEQFF
TGTGCCAGTAGTATGGCGGGGTCCTACAATGAGCAGTTCTTC
>TRBD1|TRBV11-3|TRBJ2-5|NA
CASSLQGVSLETQYF
TGTGCCAGCAGCTTGCAGGGGGTTAGTTTGGAGACCCAGTACTTC
>TRBD2|TRBV7-2|TRBJ2-7|NA
CASSLYVAGGLYEQYF
TGTGCCAGCAGCTTATACGTCGCGGGAGGGCTTTACGAGCAGTACTTC
>TRBD1|TRBV4-2|TRBJ1-3|NA
CASSQVGAGGYSGNTIYF
TGTGCCAGCAGCCAGGTCGGGGCAGGGGGGTACTCTGGAAACACCATATATTTT
>NA|TRBV11-3|TRBJ2-1|NA
CASSKSLASYNEQFF
TGTGCCAGCAGTAAATCCCTCGCCTCCTACAATGAGCAGTTCTTC
>TRBD2|TRBV30|TRBJ2-1|once
CAWREGLAGVRSYNEQFF
TGTGCCTGGAGAGAGGGACTAGCGGGAGTTCGCTCCTACAATGAGCAGTTCTTC
>TRBD2|TRBV9|TRBJ2-3|NA
CASRPAGSGSADTQYF
TGTGCCAGCAGACCCGCCGGTAGCGGGAGCGCAGATACGCAGTATTTT
>NA|TRBV7-2|TRBJ2-7|NA
CASSEEAAGSSYEQYF
TGTGCCAGCAGCGAAGAAGCGGCGGGGTCCTCCTACGAGCAGTACTTC
>NA|TRBV28|TRBJ1-2|NA
CASSSPIAEGKGYTF
TGTGCCAGCAGTTCACCGATAGCGGAGGGAAAAGGCTACACCTTC
>NA|TRBV7-2|TRBJ1-2|NA
CASSLTGRLGYTF
TGTGCCAGCAGCTTAACAGGCAGACTGGGCTACACCTTC
>TRBD2|TRBV9|TRBJ2-7|NA
CASSVSPSGSYEQYF
TGTGCCAGCAGCGTAAGCCCTAGCGGGAGCTACGAGCAGTACTTC
>NA|TRBV21-1|TRBJ2-1|NA
CASSKYRVAYNEQFF
TGTGCCAGCAGCAAGTACAGGGTGGCCTACAATGAGCAGTTCTTC
>NA|TRBV28|TRBJ1-1|NA
CASRISTEAFF
TGTGCCAGCAGGATTAGCACTGAAGCTTTCTTT
>NA|TRBV28|TRBJ2-1|NA
CASRGSVEQFF
TGTGCCAGCAGGGGTTCGGTTGAGCAGTTCTTC